These 26 T cell receptor beta chains share one sample of origin, sequenced in a study of CD8 T cells in Susac syndrome. Random hexamers primed reverse transcription of 0.5 to 1 ug RNA. A single record per CDR3 protein comes from TCRdb applying MiXCR to the immunoSEQ multiplex PCR reads. This repertoire shows some 300,000 distinct CDR3 sequences, around 85% found once; its top ten account for 0.21%. Sequencing input: CD8+ T cells from PBMCs. The origin of the receptors is a human donor with multiple sclerosis.

The chain carries TRBV7-9 and TRBJ2-1, with 12 bases fitting TRBD1. This CDR3 is 15 amino acids long. V dropped 5 bases and J dropped 8; count of bases not matched to a gene: 7. Germline V CDR1 and CDR2: SEHNR, FQNEAQ (reference sequence). The CDR3 DNA reads as TGTGCCAGCAGCCTGGGGACAGGGGGCCTTCATGAGCAGTTCTTC. This codes for CASSLGTGGLHEQFF.

The chain links TRBV2 to TRBJ2-1, with 8 bases identical to TRBD2. Germline lookup yields CDR1 SNHLY and CDR2 FYNNEI. Trimming removed 4 bases from V and 2 bases from J; junction bases left unmatched: 13. This CDR3 has 18 residues. DNA of the CDR3: TGTGCCAGCAGTGTCCGGGAGGGCCACCTCGGGGCCTACAATGAGCAGTTCTTC. Its translation: CASSVREGHLGAYNEQFF.

The chain joins TRBV27 to TRBJ1-3; no firm D call. This CDR3 comprises 14 residues. Per the germline V gene, CDR1 is MNHEY and CDR2 is SMNVEV (reference sequence). The germline V and J ends were trimmed by 7 bases and 0 bases, with 10 bases remaining between them. CDR3: CASMTLISGNTIYF. The CDR3 DNA follows: TGTGCCAGCATGACACTGATCTCTGGAAACACCATATATTTT.

The chain is built from TRBV5-6 and TRBJ1-1; maybe TRBD1 (5 bases). CDR3 size: 15 residues. Germline assignment: CDR1 SGHDT and CDR2 YYEEEE. V lost 4 bases and J 5 bases, leaving 18 bases between the germline ends. The chain's CDR3 is CASSLPVWSGTEAFF. The CDR3 DNA reads as TGTGCCAGCAGCCTCCCGGTTTGGTCAGGGACTGAAGCTTTCTTT.

CDR3 in amino acids: CASSQGTAYQPQHF. The CDR3, as DNA: TGTGCCAGCAGTCAAGGGACAGCTTATCAGCCCCAGCATTTT. The chain employs TRBV28 and TRBJ1-5; 7 bases agree with TRBD1. The CDR3 totals 14 residues. V gave up 5 bases and J gave up 5 bases; unmatched junction bases: 6. Germline V gene lookup returns CDR1 MDHEN and CDR2 SYDVKM.

The CDR3 here is CASSRYAAYNEQFF. The CDR3 DNA is TGTGCCAGTAGTAGGTACGCAGCGTACAATGAGCAGTTCTTC. The rearrangement uses TRBV19 and TRBJ2-1, with no clear D. The CDR3 covers 14 residues. The V gene's germline CDR1 is LNHDA and CDR2 SQIVND (reference sequence). V was shortened by 4 bases and J by 4 bases, with 11 bases between the two germline ends.

This chain joins TRBV19 and TRBJ2-7; D uncertain. The CDR3 runs to 17 residues. The germline V and J ends were trimmed by 3 bases and 2 bases, with 20 bases remaining between them. Per the germline V gene, CDR1 is LNHDA and CDR2 is SQIVND (reference sequence). The CDR3 reads CASSMIKGDVKPYEQYF. Here the CDR3 DNA reads TGTGCCAGTAGTATGATTAAAGGAGACGTAAAGCCCTACGAGCAGTACTTC. Variable domain in full (rest from reference TRBV19 and TRBJ2-7): DGGITQSPKYLFRKEGQNVTLSCEQNLNHDAMYWYRQDPGQGLRLIYYSQIVNDFQKGDIAEGYSVSREKKESFPLTVTSAQKNPTAFYLCASSMIKGDVKPYEQYFGPGTRLTVT.

The rearrangement uses TRBV15 and TRBJ2-1; TRBD1 aligns across 9 bases. Germline trimming cut 3 bases from V and 5 bases from J; bases unmatched to any gene: 8. The CDR3 is 16 amino acids. Germline CDR1 reads LNHNV; CDR2 reads YYDKDF (reference sequence). This chain's CDR3 is CATSRVRDRADNEQFF. The CDR3 DNA is TGTGCCACCAGCAGGGTCCGGGACAGGGCAGACAATGAGCAGTTCTTC.

In its sample, this clonotype was seen once. This chain connects TRBV6-5 to TRBJ2-1; 8 positions agree with TRBD2. This CDR3 is 18 amino acids long. V gave up 0 bases and J gave up 7 bases; unmatched junction bases: 14. Germline V gives CDR1 MNHEY, CDR2 SVGAGI. The CDR3: CASSYSSSGSPGGNEQFF. CDR3 DNA sequence: TGTGCCAGCAGTTACTCGAGCAGCGGGAGTCCGGGCGGGAATGAGCAGTTCTTC.

This clonotype was seen more than once but under ten times. This sequence joins TRBV4-2 and TRBJ2-5; 9 bases are a match to TRBD1. V lost 5 bases to trimming and J lost 5 bases; unmatched junction nucleotides: 9. Germline lookup yields CDR1 LGHNA and CDR2 YNFKEQ. The CDR3 has 15 residues. CDR3 loop: CASSEGTGMVETQYF. CDR3 in DNA: TGTGCCAGCAGCGAGGGGACAGGGATGGTGGAGACCCAGTACTTC.

This chain connects TRBV15 to TRBJ2-2, with 7 bases aligning to TRBD1. CDR3 length: 14 residues. The V and J ends lost 7 bases and 2 bases, in that order; junction bases with no gene match: 4. Germline V CDR1 and CDR2: LNHNV, YYDKDF (reference sequence). In nucleotides, the CDR3 is TGTGCCACCACGGGACAGCCTAACACCGGGGAGCTGTTTTTT. Its translation is CATTGQPNTGELFF.

This chain uses TRBV20-1 with TRBJ1-1; 8 bases line up with TRBD1. Germline CDR1 DFQATT, CDR2 SNEGSKA (reference sequence). Germline trimming cut 0 bases from V and 4 bases from J; bases unmatched to any gene: 10. The CDR3 loop spans 16 amino acids. The CDR3 DNA reads TGCAGTGCTAGAGATCCAGGGGGCGAATCGGTCACTGAAGCTTTCTTT. It translates to CSARDPGGESVTEAFF.

V and J are TRBV6-5 and TRBJ2-2; TRBD1 matches 7 bases. This CDR3 is 14 amino acids long. The germline CDR1 and CDR2 sequences are MNHEY and SVGAGI. Germline trimming cut 5 bases from V and 2 bases from J; bases unmatched to any gene: 2. The CDR3 nucleotides are TGTGCCAGCAGTGGGGACAGAAACACCGGGGAGCTGTTTTTT. Its translation: CASSGDRNTGELFF.

The chain has TRBV27 and TRBJ1-3; D ambiguous. The germline CDR1 and CDR2 sequences are MNHEY and SMNVEV (reference sequence). The CDR3 has 14 residues. The germline V and J ends were trimmed by 3 bases and 1 base, with 7 bases remaining between them. DNA of the CDR3: TGTGCCAGCAGTTTTTCGGGGTCTGGAAACACCATATATTTT. Amino acid sequence: CASSFSGSGNTIYF.

CDR3 nucleotide sequence: TGTGCCAGCAGCTTAGGCCTTGTCAGATGGGGAGGGAGAACTGAAGCTTTCTTT. Encoded protein: CASSLGLVRWGGRTEAFF. The chain carries TRBV13 and TRBJ1-1; no clear D gene. This CDR3 is built from 18 residues. Germline V gives CDR1 PRHDT, CDR2 FYEKMQ (reference sequence). Deletions cut 0 bases from V and 5 bases from J, with 22 bases between.

The V gene is TRBV9, the J gene TRBJ2-1; D is perhaps TRBD2 (6 bases). CDR1 is SGDLS and CDR2 is YYNGEE in the germline V gene. The germline V and J ends were trimmed by 0 bases and 5 bases, with 15 bases remaining between them. CDR3 length: 16 residues. CDR3 residues: CASSVDGLVADNEQFF. CDR3 sequence (DNA): TGTGCCAGCAGCGTAGATGGGTTGGTAGCGGACAATGAGCAGTTCTTC.

The chain employs TRBV19 and TRBJ2-2; tentative D call: TRBD1 (6 bases). This CDR3 comprises 14 residues. Trimming left V 10 bases short and J 4 bases short, with 16 bases between. The V gene's germline CDR1 is LNHDA and CDR2 SQIVND (reference sequence). The CDR3, as DNA: TGTGCCACCTCCCCAGGGGTGCGCACCGGGGAGCTGTTTTTT. Protein: CATSPGVRTGELFF.

This chain connects TRBV21-1 to TRBJ2-7; the table's D call, TRBD2, has no DNA check behind it. TRBV21-1 is described as a pseudogene. The CDR3 contains 20 residues. The CDR3, as DNA: TGTGCCAGCAGCTTACGAGGGGCTCCAGCGGGAAGCGCAAAATTAGGCGAGCAGTACTTC. As protein: CASSLRGAPAGSAKLGEQYF.

This clonotype was found a few times. The chain couples TRBV4-3 to TRBJ2-7; D gene uncertain. With 0 bases removed from V and 0 bases from J, the gap between germline ends came to 9 bases. CDR1 and CDR2 (germline): LGHNA, YSLEER. This CDR3 is built from 15 residues. CDR3 region: CASSQDSGISYEQYF. The CDR3 nucleotides read TGCGCCAGCAGCCAAGATTCGGGTATCTCCTACGAGCAGTACTTC.

The rearrangement joins TRBV20-1 to TRBJ2-7; possibly TRBD1 for D (5 bases). This CDR3 comprises 14 residues. Germline V gene lookup returns CDR1 DFQATT and CDR2 SNEGSKA (reference sequence). V gave up 3 bases and J gave up 1 base, with 13 bases separating them. In nucleotides, the CDR3 is TGCAGTGCTAGTTTCAGGGATCGGTCCTACGAGCAGTACTTC. Translation: CSASFRDRSYEQYF.

This clonotype was seen a few times. The chain uses TRBV27 and TRBJ2-7; 9 nucleotides match TRBD2. Germline CDR1 is MNHEY and CDR2 is SMNVEV (reference sequence). This CDR3 comprises 14 residues. V trimming: 2 bases; J trimming: 4 bases; junction bases outside the gene matches: 3. CDR3 bases: TGTGCCAGCAGTTTACGACTAGCGGCGTACGAGCAGTACTTC. Protein: CASSLRLAAYEQYF.

The rearrangement joins TRBV11-1 to TRBJ2-3, with 14 bases identical to TRBD2. The ends lost 1 base at V and 4 bases at J; junction bases unmatched: 13. Germline lookup yields CDR1 SGHAT and CDR2 FQDESV (reference sequence). The CDR3 spans 20 residues. The CDR3 spells CASSLVAGTSGSMIPDTQYF. CDR3 nucleotide sequence: TGTGCCAGCAGCTTAGTGGCCGGGACTAGCGGGAGCATGATTCCAGATACGCAGTATTTT.

The chain carries TRBV5-4 and TRBJ1-2; possibly TRBD1 for D (5 bases). V lost 0 bases to trimming and J lost 4 bases, with 19 bases between them. Germline values: CDR1 SGHNT, CDR2 YYREEE (reference sequence). This CDR3 is 17 amino acids long. Here the CDR3 reads CASSLEQGFGPFYGYTF. DNA of the CDR3: TGTGCCAGCAGCTTGGAGCAGGGTTTCGGACCTTTCTATGGCTACACCTTC.

This chain joins TRBV30 and TRBJ2-7; TRBD2 agrees at 13 bases. Germline-derived CDR1 and CDR2 are GTSNPN and SVGIG (reference sequence). V lost 2 bases and J lost 4; bases outside the gene matches: 2. This CDR3 is 14 amino acids long. The CDR3 protein is CAWSRTSGRYEQYF. The CDR3 DNA follows: TGTGCCTGGAGTCGGACTAGCGGGAGATACGAGCAGTACTTC.

This clonotype was seen once. This chain connects TRBV5-4 to TRBJ2-1, with 8 bases that match TRBD1. The length of the CDR3 is 15 residues. Germline CDR1 SGHNT, CDR2 YYREEE (reference sequence). The ends lost 0 bases at V and 7 bases at J; junction bases unmatched: 6. The CDR3 coding sequence is TGTGCCAGCAGCTTGGGACAGGGGCGAGGTAATGAGCAGTTCTTC. Amino acid sequence: CASSLGQGRGNEQFF.

V and J are TRBV30 and TRBJ2-7; perhaps D is TRBD1 or TRBD2 (5 bases each). Trimming pared 3 bases from V and 1 base from J, leaving 7 bases between. The CDR3 has 12 amino acids. Germline V gives CDR1 GTSNPN, CDR2 SVGIG (reference sequence). The CDR3 region is CAWSGASYEQYF. Here the CDR3 DNA reads TGTGCCTGGAGCGGGGCGTCCTACGAGCAGTACTTC.